This TCR beta chain was sequenced during a study of OX40 agonist ivuxolimab in advanced cancers. Study background: An anti-OX40 (CD134) antibody with agonistic activity, ivuxolimab, was administered to patients. Six ivuxolimab dose levels, 0.01 to 10 mg/kg, were given intravenously every 2 weeks.

Germline loops: CDR1 MGHRA, CDR2 YSYEKL. Trimming left V 0 bases short and J 5 bases short, with 14 bases between. This CDR3 contains 15 residues. The table came from immunoSEQ multiplex PCR; TCRdb's copy has only in-frame clones and leaves some out. This table holds about 48,000 clones, roughly 85% found once. Notes on this clone: The target antigen is unknown.

General study points: On average, a greater number of expanded clones characterised CD8+ T cells relative to CD4+. Dosing at 0.1 to 3.0 mg/kg was accompanied by clonal expansion of CD4+ and CD8+ blood T cells by week 6.

This sequence joins TRBV4-1 and TRBJ2-7; D unclear. The sample in question was CD4+ or CD8+ T cells sorted from blood, obtained in a trial of the OX40 agonist ivuxolimab. The origin of this receptor is an adult with an advanced solid tumor such as melanoma, head and neck, liver or kidney cancer. The CDR3 region is CASSQDWLGPDEQYF. CDR3 in DNA: TGCGCCAGCAGCCAAGATTGGTTGGGTCCCGACGAGCAGTACTTC.